These 30 T cell receptor beta chains originate from one sample sequenced in a study of T cells in Graves' hyperthyroidism and ophthalmopathy. Using RNA transcripts as the source, TCR beta CDR3 regions were amplified. HTBI primers were employed in a first-round RT-PCR of the TCR CDR3. TCRdb redid the calling of the multiplex PCR reads with MiXCR, one entry per CDR3 protein. This table has about 59,000 distinct CDR3 sequences, under 70% appearing once. The specimen sequenced was blood. All receptors derive from a woman aged 55-70 years with Graves' ophthalmopathy.

This clonotype was detected many times. The V call is TRBV6-1, the J call TRBJ1-2; 7 positions match TRBD1. J was trimmed by 7 bases and V by 10 bases; bases with no gene match: 15. The CDR3 sequence is 14 residues long. The germline V gene encodes CDR1 MNHNS and CDR2 SASEGT. The DNA for the CDR3 is TGTGCCACCTCACCCGCGACAGGGAAGGGTGGCTACACCTTC. Residues: CATSPATGKGGYTF.

This chain uses TRBV20-1 with TRBJ2-2, with 7 bases lining up with TRBD2. CDR1 is DFQATT and CDR2 is SNEGSKA in the germline V gene (reference sequence). The CDR3 is 13 amino acids. The J segment lost 6 bases and the V segment lost 3 bases, leaving 4 bases of the junction unmatched. The CDR3 DNA follows: TGCAGTGCTAGGGAGCGGGGCCCCGGGGAGCTGTTTTTT. Translated, it gives CSARERGPGELFF.

The table lists this clonotype with many counts. The V gene is TRBV6-2 or TRBV6-3, the J gene TRBJ1-1, with 7 bases lining up with TRBD1. The CDR3 loop spans 14 amino acids. CDR1 and CDR2 from the germline V gene are MNHEY and SVGEGT. The junction had 5 bases not matched to a gene; V was cut back by 7 bases and J by 0 bases. In nucleotides, the CDR3 is TGTGCCAGCAATCGACAGGGTATGAACACTGAAGCTTTCTTT. Amino acids: CASNRQGMNTEAFF.

This clonotype showed up many times. The chain employs TRBV3-1 and TRBJ1-2; the D gene is possibly TRBD1 (5 bases). The CDR3 has 14 residues. V was shortened by 7 bases and J by 4 bases, with 16 bases between the two germline ends. The germline V gene has CDR1 LGHDT and CDR2 YNNKEL (reference sequence). The CDR3 DNA reads TGTGCCAGCAACCCGCGGGGGGTTGTCTATGGCTACACCTTC. Encoded protein: CASNPRGVVYGYTF.

The genes are TRBV7-2 and TRBJ1-4; a possible D gene is TRBD1 (5 bases). The germline V gene encodes CDR1 SGHTA and CDR2 FQGNSA. V lost 8 bases to trimming and J lost 8 bases, with 15 bases between them. The CDR3 contains 13 residues. The CDR3 DNA is TGTGCCAGCGCAAGCCCAGGGCGAGAAAAACTGTTTTTT. It specifies CASASPGREKLFF.

As for this clonotype: Since no conserved phenylalanine or tryptophan closes the CDR3, a read error is the likely cause. The DNA of the CDR3 is TGTGCCAGCGGCGTAGGGGGGTGGGGCCACACTGGGGCCAACGTCCTGACTCTC. As protein: CASGVGGWGHTGANVLTL. The chain combines TRBV9 with TRBJ2-6, with D perhaps matching TRBD1 or TRBD2 (6 bases each). Germline V gives CDR1 SGDLS, CDR2 YYNGEE. CDR3 size: 18 residues.

In its sample, this clonotype was seen a few times. With a much larger clone just one base away, this may be a read error. The chain recombines TRBV27 with TRBJ2-5; D remains ambiguous. Between the trimmed V and J ends, which lost 3 bases and 5 bases, there was a span of 10 bases. This CDR3 spans 13 amino acids. Germline loops: CDR1 MNHEY, CDR2 SMNVEV (reference sequence). The CDR3 DNA is TGTGCCAGCAGTTTTAGGTATTCCGAGACCCAGTACTTC. Encoded protein: CASSFRYSETQYF.

The sample holds many counts of this clonotype. CDR3 residues: CASSKRTGGETDTQYF. The CDR3 coding sequence is TGCGCCAGCAGCAAAAGGACAGGAGGCGAGACAGATACGCAGTATTTT. This chain joins TRBV5-1 and TRBJ2-3, with TRBD1 identical over 7 bases. J gave up 3 bases and V 4 bases, and 11 bases lay outside the gene matches. Germline CDR1 reads SGHRS; CDR2 reads YFSETQ. The CDR3 covers 16 residues.

This clonotype came up many times. This chain connects TRBV12-3 or TRBV12-4 to TRBJ1-2; D is possibly TRBD1 (5 bases). The CDR3 consists of 15 residues. Trimming shortened V by 1 base and J by 3 bases, and 12 bases separated the two germline ends. The CDR3 is CASSLGRGEDYGYTF. Here the CDR3 DNA reads TGTGCCAGCAGTTTAGGGAGGGGCGAAGACTATGGCTACACCTTC.

This clonotype was recorded many times. The chain uses TRBV5-1 and TRBJ2-1; a possible D gene is TRBD2 (5 bases). The CDR3 is 18 residues long. CDR1 is SGHRS and CDR2 is YFSETQ in the germline V gene. V was shortened by 0 bases and J by 2 bases, with 18 bases between the two germline ends. The CDR3 bases are TGCGCCAGCAGCTTGGAAAGGACTGGGTACATAACCTACAATGAGCAGTTCTTC. It specifies CASSLERTGYITYNEQFF.

The chain links TRBV14 to TRBJ2-7, with TRBD1 matching over 9 bases. CDR3 length: 15 amino acids. CDR1 and CDR2 from the germline V gene are SGHDN and FVKESK. The V segment lost 4 bases and the J segment 6 bases; nucleotides outside the gene matches: 10. The CDR3 loop reads CASSRTLGTGPEQYF. The CDR3 DNA reads as TGTGCCAGCAGCCGCACCTTAGGGACAGGGCCCGAGCAGTACTTC. Full variable domain (rest looked up from reference TRBV14 and TRBJ2-7): EAGVTQFPSHSVIEKGQTVTLRCDPISGHDNLYWYRRVMGKEIKFLLHFVKESKQDESGMPNNRFLAERTGGTYSTLKVQPAELEDSGVYFCASSRTLGTGPEQYFGPGTRLTVT.

The V gene is TRBV28, the J gene TRBJ2-7, with D possibly TRBD2 on 6 matching bases. The CDR3 length is 15 residues. Germline CDR1 reads MDHEN; CDR2 reads SYDVKM. V dropped 7 bases and J dropped 5 bases, with 21 bases sitting between them. In DNA form, the CDR3 reads TGTGCCAGCATCGGAGGGTCCAACACCGGGGACGAGCAGTACTTC. This encodes CASIGGSNTGDEQYF.

The chain combines TRBV7-9 with TRBJ2-1, with D perhaps being TRBD1 or TRBD2 (5 bases each). V was cut by 5 bases and J by 6 bases, with 11 bases left in between. The germline gives CDR1 SEHNR, CDR2 FQNEAQ (reference sequence). This CDR3 is 13 amino acids long. CDR3 coding DNA: TGTGCCAGCAGCCCCGGGGCCTCCAATGAGCAGTTCTTC. Protein sequence: CASSPGASNEQFF. Drawing the rest from reference TRBV7-9 and TRBJ2-1, the complete variable domain is DTGVSQNPRHKITKRGQNVTFRCDPISEHNRLYWYRQTLGQGPEFLTYFQNEAQLEKSRLLSDRFSAERPKGSFSTLEIQRTEQGDSAMYLCASSPGASNEQFFGPGTRLTVL.

This clonotype has a count of ten or more. The chain has TRBV27 and TRBJ2-1, with 7 nucleotides matching TRBD1. The CDR3 runs 16 residues. V trimming: 11 bases; J trimming: 0 bases; junction bases outside the gene matches: 13. Germline V CDR1 and CDR2: MNHEY, SMNVEV (reference sequence). Here the CDR3 reads CACRDSPVSSYNEQFF. In nucleotides, the CDR3 is TGTGCCTGCCGGGACAGCCCCGTAAGCTCCTACAATGAGCAGTTCTTC.

This rearrangement joins TRBV5-1 to TRBJ1-5; D not certain. This CDR3 has 15 residues. Germline V gene lookup returns CDR1 SGHRS and CDR2 YFSETQ. V shed 3 bases and J shed 4 bases, with 14 bases lying between them. For the CDR3, the DNA is TGCGCCAGCAGCTGGACTAGCGGGAGGAATCAGCCCCAGCATTTT. Translating gives CASSWTSGRNQPQHF.

About this clonotype: Mismatch with germline at one junction end may stem from a read error. The chain carries TRBV2 and TRBJ2-1; TRBD1 matches 8 bases. CDR1 is SNHLY, CDR2 FYNNEI, per germline. The length of the CDR3 is 18 residues. DNA for the CDR3: TGTGCCAGCAGTGACCCCTTGGACAGGGCCCTCTCCTATAATGAGCAGTTCTTC. This codes for CASSDPLDRALSYNEQFF.

This clonotype was seen ten or more times. The CDR3 nucleotides read TGCGCCAGCAGCCAAGAAAGGACAGGGAATCAGCCCCAGCATTTT. Amino acids: CASSQERTGNQPQHF. V usage is TRBV4-3 and J usage is TRBJ1-5, with 8 bases that match TRBD1. Germline assignment: CDR1 LGHNA and CDR2 YSLEER. The V and J ends lost 0 bases and 4 bases, in that order; junction bases with no gene match: 2. This CDR3 region has 15 residues.

The sample holds many counts of this clonotype. The CDR3 DNA reads as TGTGCCAGCAGCTTCGGGACAGGGTTTAGCAATCAGCCCCAGCATTTT. Translated: CASSFGTGFSNQPQHF. This rearrangement joins TRBV11-3 to TRBJ1-5, with 9 bases that match TRBD1. CDR1 and CDR2 (germline): SGHNT, YENEEA. V lost 3 bases, J lost 0 bases, and 3 bases stayed unmatched. This CDR3 has 16 residues.

The chain recombines TRBV7-9 with TRBJ2-6; 7 positions match TRBD2. Per germline, CDR1 SEHNR and CDR2 FQNEAQ (reference sequence). V was pared by 0 bases and J by 10 bases, with 6 bases of the junction left unmatched. The length of the CDR3 is 15 residues. The CDR3 sequence: CASSLAAGGDNVLTF. CDR3 sequence (DNA): TGTGCCAGCAGCTTAGCCGCTGGGGGGGATAACGTCCTGACTTTC.

The chain couples TRBV20-1 to TRBJ2-7; 7 nucleotides align to TRBD1. Germline-derived CDR1 and CDR2 are DFQATT and SNEGSKA (reference sequence). This CDR3 region has 11 residues. Germline trimming cut 4 bases from V and 7 bases from J; bases unmatched to any gene: 4. For the CDR3, the DNA is TGCAGTGCTACAGGGGGTCGGGAGCAGTACTTC. Its translation is CSATGGREQYF.

This clonotype has ten or more counts. The CDR3 loop reads CASREDRGIQETQYF. In DNA, the CDR3 is TGTGCCAGCAGAGAGGACAGGGGAATCCAAGAGACCCAGTACTTC. J is TRBJ2-5 and V is TRBV6-5; 9 positions match TRBD1. Germline V gene data show CDR1 as MNHEY and CDR2 as SVGAGI. The length of the CDR3 is 15 residues. Germline trimming cut 6 bases from V and 1 base from J; bases unmatched to any gene: 6.

The table lists this clonotype with many counts. The rearrangement links TRBV5-1 to TRBJ1-6; 9 bases map to TRBD1. Germline V gene lookup returns CDR1 SGHRS and CDR2 YFSETQ. The V and J ends lost 7 bases and 7 bases, in that order; junction bases with no gene match: 9. This CDR3 has 15 amino acids. CDR3 sequence (DNA): TGCGCCAGCGCGTCACAGGGGGCGGCCAATTCACCCCTCCACTTT. This translates into CASASQGAANSPLHF.

The chain combines TRBV27 with TRBJ1-2, with unresolved D. This CDR3 comprises 16 residues. The germline V and J ends were trimmed by 0 bases and 8 bases, with 19 bases remaining between them. Germline V gives CDR1 MNHEY, CDR2 SMNVEV (reference sequence). CDR3 residues: CASSLSIWPTAEGYTF. Written as DNA, the CDR3 is TGTGCCAGCAGTTTATCGATTTGGCCAACTGCGGAAGGCTACACCTTC.

This clonotype was recorded at least ten times. V is TRBV29-1 and J is TRBJ1-1, with 9 bases that match TRBD1. Germline loops: CDR1 SQVTM, CDR2 ANQGSEA. This CDR3 contains 13 residues. The J segment lost 11 bases and the V segment lost 5 bases, leaving 12 bases of the junction unmatched. The CDR3, as DNA: TGCAGCGTTAGGCTCGGGACAGGGTACGACGCTTTCTTT. It yields the protein CSVRLGTGYDAFF.

In this sample, this clonotype turned up many times. The rearrangement joins TRBV7-2 to TRBJ1-5; D not certain. This CDR3 region has 13 residues. Trimming left V 4 bases short and J 0 bases short, with 4 bases between. The germline gives CDR1 SGHTA, CDR2 FQGNSA. CDR3: CASSYYSNQPQHF. DNA of the CDR3: TGTGCCAGCAGCTACTATAGCAATCAGCCCCAGCATTTT.

This clonotype appeared many times. J is TRBJ2-1 and V is TRBV5-8; the D call may be TRBD1 or TRBD2 (6 bases each). The CDR3 contains 16 residues. Germline loops: CDR1 SGHTS, CDR2 YDEGEE. V was cut by 3 bases and J by 0 bases, with 13 bases left in between. This CDR3 is CASSWGLSGSYNEQFF. In DNA, the CDR3 is TGTGCCAGCAGCTGGGGGCTTAGCGGCTCCTACAATGAGCAGTTCTTC.

This clonotype was seen at least ten times. The chain carries TRBV4-3 and TRBJ2-3; D may be TRBD1 (6 bases). Germline CDR1 reads LGHNA; CDR2 reads YSLEER. The CDR3 extends over 15 amino acids. With 1 base removed from V and 4 bases from J, the gap between germline ends came to 12 bases. Written as DNA, the CDR3 is TGCGCCAGCAGCCAAGGGGGGCTAGTGGCAGATACGCAGTATTTT. Translating it yields CASSQGGLVADTQYF.

This rearrangement joins TRBV10-3 to TRBJ1-5, with D possibly TRBD1 on 5 matching bases. Trimming pared 4 bases from V and 11 bases from J, leaving 21 bases between. Germline CDR1 is ENHRY and CDR2 is SYGVKD. CDR3 length: 15 amino acids. Written as DNA, the CDR3 is TGTGCCATCAGTGCGAGTAGCGGGGGGATGAAGACCCAGCATTTT. Amino acid sequence: CAISASSGGMKTQHF.

This clonotype was observed once. V is TRBV6-2 or TRBV6-3 and J is TRBJ2-7; 12 bases fit TRBD1. CDR1 and CDR2 (germline): MNHEY, SVGEGT. The CDR3 runs to 16 residues. The ends lost 6 bases at V and 7 bases at J; junction bases unmatched: 13. The CDR3 reads CASSPPGQGAITEQYF. The CDR3, as DNA: TGTGCCAGCAGCCCACCGGGACAGGGGGCGATAACTGAGCAGTACTTC.

This clonotype was observed many times. The CDR3 DNA reads TGTGCCAGCAGCCTTGACAGGATCTACGAGCAGTACTTC. Its protein is CASSLDRIYEQYF. The genes are TRBV28 and TRBJ2-7; a possible D gene is TRBD1 (6 bases). CDR1 is MDHEN, CDR2 SYDVKM, per germline. This CDR3 region has 13 residues. The V end lost 6 bases, the J end lost 3 bases, and 12 bases lay between the germline ends.